The 21 T cell receptor beta chains given below trace back to one sample, sequenced in a study of blood T cells in healthy people across ages. Using a J-beta primer mix together with a sample-barcoded 5' primer, a second PCR was run for about 7 to 12 cycles. MiXCR, run by TCRdb on the 5' RACE reads, gives a single entry per CDR3 protein. The table lists roughly 800,000 distinct CDR3 sequences, more than 20% of them singletons. Another study also made use of these data, one on T cells of mothers and their children.

Material: blood. These receptors were obtained from a boy younger than 18 in good health.

V gene TRBV5-1 combines with J gene TRBJ2-1; no reliable D call. The CDR3 totals 15 residues. CDR1 and CDR2 from the germline V gene are SGHRS and YFSETQ. The germline V and J ends were trimmed by 0 bases and 3 bases, with 10 bases remaining between them. The DNA for the CDR3 is TGCGCCAGCAGCTTGGCCAGCTCAGACTACAATGAGCAGTTCTTC. Amino acids: CASSLASSDYNEQFF. Complete variable domain (other parts from reference TRBV5-1 and TRBJ2-1): KAGVTQTPRYLIKTRGQQVTLSCSPISGHRSVSWYQQTPGQGLQFLFEYFSETQRNKGNFPGRFSGRQFSNSRSEMNVSTLELGDSALYLCASSLASSDYNEQFFGPGTRLTVL.

The chain recombines TRBV7-8 with TRBJ2-5; TRBD2 agrees at 10 bases. V shed 0 bases, J shed 5 bases, and the junction held 12 bases outside the gene matches. Germline V gene data show CDR1 as SGHVS and CDR2 as FQNEAQ. This CDR3 has 18 residues. The CDR3: CASSLAASGRGLWETQYF. In DNA, the CDR3 is TGTGCCAGCAGCTTAGCAGCTAGCGGGAGAGGTTTGTGGGAGACCCAGTACTTC.

The chain uses TRBV25-1 and TRBJ2-7; D tentatively reads TRBD1 or TRBD2 (5 bases each). This CDR3 has 13 residues. The V gene lost 7 bases and the J gene lost 6 bases, with 16 bases spanning the gap. Germline V gene lookup returns CDR1 MGHDK and CDR2 SYGVNS. CDR3 bases: TGTGCCAGCACCAATAACCCTGGGGGCGAGCAGTACTTC. It codes for CASTNNPGGEQYF.

The rearrangement uses TRBV2 and TRBJ2-3; 7 bases fit TRBD2. This CDR3 region has 13 residues. Germline V gene sequence: CDR1 SNHLY, CDR2 FYNNEI. V shed 8 bases and J 2 bases; nucleotides not matched to a gene: 4. CDR3 DNA: TGTGCCAGCTTGCGGGAGCCCACAGATACGCAGTATTTT. This sequence encodes CASLREPTDTQYF. Together with reference TRBV2 and TRBJ2-3, the CDR3 gives the full variable domain: EPEVTQTPSHQVTQMGQEVILRCVPISNHLYFYWYRQILGQKVEFLVSFYNNEISEKSEIFDDQFSVERPDGSNFTLKIRSTKLEDSAMYFCASLREPTDTQYFGPGTRLTVL.

This clonotype was seen a handful of times. The chain combines TRBV5-5 with TRBJ2-2, with TRBD2 matching 9 bases. The CDR3 has 16 amino acids. With V trimmed by 2 bases and J by 4 bases, 6 bases remained unmatched. Germline V CDR1 and CDR2: SGHKS, YYEKEE (reference sequence). The CDR3 region is CASSFGGGRATGELFF. The CDR3 DNA reads as TGTGCCAGCAGCTTTGGCGGCGGGAGGGCCACCGGGGAGCTGTTTTTT.

This sequence joins TRBV20-1 and TRBJ2-5; 8 bases map to TRBD1. The assigned J gene may be wrong: the sequence end matches TRBJ2-7 better. This CDR3 contains 15 residues. Germline CDR1 and CDR2: DFQATT and SNEGSKA (reference sequence). CDR3 residues: CSARESPGGPDEQYF. The CDR3 DNA sequence: TGCAGTGCTAGAGAAAGTCCAGGGGGCCCCGACGAGCAGTACTTC.

The chain has TRBV3-1 and TRBJ2-6; no reliable D call. Deletions cut 3 bases from V and 1 base from J, with 4 bases between. From germline, CDR1 is LGHDT and CDR2 YNNKEL (reference sequence). CDR3 size: 14 residues. The CDR3: CASSHFSGANVLTF. The DNA for the CDR3 is TGTGCCAGCAGCCACTTTTCTGGGGCCAACGTCCTGACTTTC. Supplemented by reference TRBV3-1 and TRBJ2-6, the full variable domain reads DTAVSQTPKYLVTQMGNDKSIKCEQNLGHDTMYWYKQDSKKFLKIMFSYNNKELIINETVPNRFSPKSPDKAHLNLHINSLELGDSAVYFCASSHFSGANVLTFGAGSRLTVL.

The rearrangement links TRBV28 to TRBJ1-2; D is perhaps TRBD1 (6 bases). Germline CDR1 and CDR2: MDHEN and SYDVKM. This CDR3 is 16 amino acids long. V lost 7 bases and J lost 5, with 23 bases in between. In DNA form, the CDR3 reads TGTGCCAGCAACATTCTGGGGGGGGCCGCTTTTTATGGCTACACCTTC. Encoded protein: CASNILGGAAFYGYTF.

This clonotype was picked up a small number of times. V and J are TRBV6-5 and TRBJ1-1; maybe TRBD1 (5 bases). The CDR3 length is 14 residues. V was shortened by 6 bases and J by 4 bases, with 15 bases between the two germline ends. The germline V gene encodes CDR1 MNHEY and CDR2 SVGAGI. CDR3 bases: TGTGCCAGCAGAGGATGGGGACCGTTCACTGAAGCTTTCTTT. It yields the protein CASRGWGPFTEAFF.

This clonotype was seen a few times. V usage is TRBV28 and J usage is TRBJ1-4; D is unresolved. Germline V gene data show CDR1 as MDHEN and CDR2 as SYDVKM. There are 14 residues in the CDR3. The ends were cut back, 3 bases at V and 5 bases at J, with 10 bases in the middle. The CDR3 DNA sequence: TGTGCCAGCAGTTTTTCGGTTGCGAATGAAAAACTGTTTTTT. It yields the protein CASSFSVANEKLFF.

V usage is TRBV28 and J usage is TRBJ2-5, with D tentatively TRBD1 or TRBD2 (5 bases each). The DNA end favors TRBJ2-1, so the J call may be wrong. The CDR3 has 17 amino acids. Looked up from germline, CDR1 is MDHEN and CDR2 is SYDVKM. CDR3 bases: TGTGCCAGCAACCTCGGGGCTAGGACCCACTACCCATCAGAGCAGTTCTTC. It is translated as CASNLGARTHYPSEQFF.

This rearrangement joins TRBV9 to TRBJ2-6, with 7 bases fitting TRBD1. Per germline, CDR1 SGDLS and CDR2 YYNGEE. V trimming: 2 bases; J trimming: 1 base; junction bases outside the gene matches: 9. The CDR3 is 18 residues long. The CDR3 coding sequence is TGTGCCAGCAGCGTGGTCGGACAGGCGCCTTCTGGGGCCAACGTCCTGACTTTC. Translated, it gives CASSVVGQAPSGANVLTF.

The chain combines TRBV20-1 with TRBJ2-7; the D gene could be TRBD1 or TRBD2 (5 bases each). The germline gives CDR1 DFQATT, CDR2 SNEGSKA (reference sequence). V lost 8 bases and J 1 base, leaving 15 bases between the germline ends. The CDR3 sequence is 13 residues long. CDR3 region: CSTSGTRSYEQYF. Written as DNA, the CDR3 is TGCAGTACCTCCGGGACCCGATCCTACGAGCAGTACTTC.

This clonotype was counted ten times or more. V is TRBV7-9 and J is TRBJ2-1, with no clear D. Germline CDR1 SEHNR, CDR2 FQNEAQ (reference sequence). This CDR3 comprises 12 residues. V was clipped by 1 base and J by 3 bases, with 1 base between them. Written as DNA, the CDR3 is TGTGCCAGCAGCTTAGTCTACAATGAGCAGTTCTTC. This codes for CASSLVYNEQFF.

This chain links TRBV12-3 or TRBV12-4 with TRBJ2-5; D possibly corresponds to TRBD2 (5 bases). The J call may be faulty, since TRBJ2-1 better matches the DNA end. The CDR3 is 14 residues long. In nucleotides, the CDR3 is TGTGCCAGCAGTGTGTTGAGTCGGGGCAATGAGCAGTTCTTC. Translated: CASSVLSRGNEQFF.

The chain couples TRBV28 to TRBJ2-7; possibly TRBD2 for D (6 bases). This CDR3 is 16 amino acids long. The germline V gene encodes CDR1 MDHEN and CDR2 SYDVKM. V was trimmed by 4 bases and J by 2 bases, leaving 18 bases between them. CDR3: CASSSPGGDLPYEQYF. In nucleotides, the CDR3 is TGTGCCAGCAGTTCCCCGGGCGGGGACCTACCCTACGAGCAGTACTTC.

This chain uses TRBV29-1 with TRBJ2-1; the match to TRBD2 covers 8 bases. Germline values: CDR1 SQVTM, CDR2 ANQGSEA. The V segment lost 3 bases and the J segment 2 bases; nucleotides outside the gene matches: 9. The CDR3 totals 16 residues. CDR3 nucleotides: TGCAGCGTTGAGACCAACCTAGCGGGCACCTACAATGAGCAGTTCTTC. This gives the protein CSVETNLAGTYNEQFF.

This clonotype turned up a few times. The chain combines TRBV6-2 or TRBV6-3 with TRBJ2-5; 8 bases align to TRBD1. With V trimmed by 10 bases and J by 3 bases, 7 bases remained unmatched. From germline, CDR1 is MNHEY and CDR2 SVGEGT. The CDR3 is 13 residues long. The CDR3, as DNA: TGTGCCACCATTTCGGACAGGGAAGAGACCCAGTACTTC. It encodes CATISDREETQYF.

This clonotype was picked up one time. The J gene is TRBJ2-5, the V gene TRBV20-1; TRBD1 is a possible D gene (5 bases). CDR1 is DFQATT and CDR2 is SNEGSKA in the germline V gene (reference sequence). This CDR3 comprises 13 residues. The V end lost 6 bases, the J end lost 0 bases, and 11 bases lay between the germline ends. The chain's CDR3 is CSADLRDQETQYF. The CDR3 coding sequence is TGCAGTGCCGACCTCAGGGACCAAGAGACCCAGTACTTC.

In this sample, this clonotype turned up many times. V usage is TRBV13 and J usage is TRBJ2-6; no firm D call. Germline loops: CDR1 PRHDT, CDR2 FYEKMQ (reference sequence). The CDR3 extends over 15 amino acids. V was clipped by 0 bases and J by 1 base, with 4 bases between them. CDR3 loop: CASSLGRSGANVLTF. CDR3 DNA sequence: TGTGCCAGCAGCTTAGGAAGGTCTGGGGCCAACGTCCTGACTTTC. The full variable domain, with the rest looked up from reference TRBV13 and TRBJ2-6, is AAGVIQSPRHLIKEKRETATLKCYPIPRHDTVYWYQQGPGQDPQFLISFYEKMQSDKGSIPDRFSAQQFSDYHSELNMSSLELGDSALYFCASSLGRSGANVLTFGAGSRLTVL.

V is TRBV3-1 and J is TRBJ1-2; a possible D gene is TRBD1 (5 bases). V lost 0 bases to trimming and J lost 6 bases, with 11 bases between them. CDR1 and CDR2 from the germline V gene are LGHDT and YNNKEL (reference sequence). There are 14 residues in the CDR3. The CDR3 spells CASSQETRGDGYTF. In DNA form, the CDR3 reads TGTGCCAGCAGCCAAGAAACCCGGGGGGATGGCTACACCTTC.